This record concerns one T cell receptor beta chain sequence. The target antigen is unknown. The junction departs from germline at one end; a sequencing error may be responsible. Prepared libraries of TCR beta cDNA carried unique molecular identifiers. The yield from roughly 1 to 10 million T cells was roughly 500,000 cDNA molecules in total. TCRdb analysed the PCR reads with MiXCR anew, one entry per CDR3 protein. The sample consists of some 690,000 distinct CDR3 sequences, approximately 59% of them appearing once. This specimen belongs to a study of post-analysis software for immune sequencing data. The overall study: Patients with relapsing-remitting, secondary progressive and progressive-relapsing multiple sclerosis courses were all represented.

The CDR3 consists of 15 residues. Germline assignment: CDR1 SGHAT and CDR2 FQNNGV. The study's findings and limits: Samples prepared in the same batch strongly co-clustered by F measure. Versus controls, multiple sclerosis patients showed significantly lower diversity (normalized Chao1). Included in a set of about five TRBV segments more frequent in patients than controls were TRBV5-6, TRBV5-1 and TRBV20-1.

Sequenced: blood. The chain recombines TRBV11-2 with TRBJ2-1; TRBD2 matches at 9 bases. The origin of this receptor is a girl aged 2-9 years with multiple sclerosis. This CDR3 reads CASSLGSAGGDEQFF. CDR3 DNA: TGTGCCAGCAGTTTAGGATCTGCGGGAGGGGATGAGCAGTTCTTC.